This T cell receptor beta chain was sequenced during a study of CD8+ T cells in alopecia areata. In the study overall: Percentage of affected scalp area was the basis on which treated patients' severity was scored. Study-level findings and limits: Tofacitinib delivered significant drops in scalp clonality and in expanded CD8+ clones among the top 100.

Note on this clone: Its antigen is as yet unknown.

Deletions cut 2 bases from V and 2 bases from J, with 7 bases between. This CDR3 spans 13 amino acids. CDR1 and CDR2 (germline): SGHDT, YYEEEE. As the sequencing template, cDNA was produced by extracting RNA and reverse transcribing it. Clones were read by immunoSEQ multiplex PCR, and TCRdb kept only the in-frame ones, dropping some. The sample carries about 160,000 clones, 55% to 75% recorded once. Treatment given: oral pan-JAK inhibitor, 5-10 mg twice daily. Sorting separated CD4+ and CD8+ T cells out of PBMCs. This TCR came from a human donor with alopecia areata. The sequencing here drew on CD4+ T cells sorted from blood, taken at week 4, from a patient treated with tofacitinib. The chain combines TRBV5-6 with TRBJ1-1; D is unresolved. CDR3 DNA sequence: TGTGCCAGCAGCTTACAGAGAAACACTGAAGCTTTCTTT. Protein: CASSLQRNTEAFF.